This T cell receptor (beta chain) was recorded in a study of breast tumors, draining lymph nodes, adjacent tissues. Broader study findings: Luminal-like breast cancer showed significantly greater tumor-nontumor repertoire similarity than basal-like breast cancer did. Data fit most tumor T cells coming from lymph node, expanding in tumor. The lymph node origin of tumor T cells was framed as consistent with a hypothesis, not demonstrated.

The CDR3 covers 14 residues. Germline-derived CDR1 and CDR2 are SGHRS and YFSETQ. V shed 6 bases, J shed 7 bases, and the junction held 7 bases outside the gene matches. This clonotype was counted ten times or more. No antigen is known for it. TCRdb re-called the multiplex PCR reads with MiXCR, one entry per CDR3 protein. The table records tens of thousands of distinct CDR3 sequences, around 28% of them present only once. Axillary draining lymph nodes of breast cancer patients supplied the node samples. Sequencing was done on a sample of axillary lymph node tissue. The receptor comes from a female donor with breast cancer. Some clones in this sample may be carry-over from other donors' samples. The gene calls are TRBV5-1 and TRBJ2-1, with 10 bases fitting TRBD2. The CDR3 DNA reads as TGCGCCAGCACCCTGGAACTAGCGGGGAATGAGCAGTTCTTC. This encodes CASTLELAGNEQFF.